This T cell receptor (beta chain) is drawn from a study of blood T cell repertoires in COVID-19. About the research overall: Samples taken during acute and convalescent COVID-19 were collected in the United States, Italy and Spain. The analysed material was cDNA or gDNA that came from T cells, B-cell-depleted T cells, or PBMCs.

Germline assignment: CDR1 SGDLS and CDR2 YYNGEE. The CDR3 runs to 13 residues. Trimming pared 4 bases from V and 3 bases from J, leaving 9 bases between. As handled by the study authors: Nucleated cell number was recorded as an estimate derived from reference gene primer amplification. Here immunoSEQ multiplex PCR was the method, and the copy in TCRdb shows in-frame clones only, minus some. Clone size and the V and J calls come from that table; the DNA yielded D and trimming. The sample records some 210,000 clones, 92% being singletons. The source material was peripheral blood. This chain joins TRBV9 and TRBJ2-3; D not certain. The sequence was collected from a man between 25 and 39 years old with acute or convalescent COVID-19. DNA for the CDR3: TGTGCCAGCAGCCCTCCCCTGACAGATACGCAGTATTTT. Protein product: CASSPPLTDTQYF.